Included here is one TCR beta chain sequence, with context. Its binding antigen is unknown. Per-nucleotide qualities are absent, and no much larger clonotype sits a single base away. There are 18 amino acids in the CDR3, from cysteine to phenylalanine inclusive. The read is trimmed to its CDR3 DNA, 54 bases read in frame from base 1. Germline trimming: 3 bases from V, 0 bases from J; junction bases outside gene matches: 11. In the germline V gene, CDR1 corresponds to KGHSH and CDR2 to LQKENI. In total, roughly 670 healthy bone marrow donors made up the cohort. All cohort members were sampled while nominally healthy, although unrecorded immune exposures were likely present. The donor was CMV seronegative and belonged to the group of around 400 seronegative cohort members. Every donor gave a peripheral blood sample, and the peripheral blood mononuclear cells from that sample were used for TCR beta sequencing. The Qiagen DNeasy Blood Extraction Kit was used to extract genomic DNA from the blood cell samples.

This entry belongs to a study of cytomegalovirus exposure and HLA in healthy donors (dated by TCRdb to the late 2010s). Regarding the complete study: An earlier analysis of approximately 640 of the donors reported roughly 300 Gb of sequence data and 100 million to 140 million unique TCR beta sequences from roughly 200 million T cells. An early release covering roughly 640 HLA-typed donors comprised about 320 gigabases of sequencing data and around 85 million unique TCR sequences. Among the roughly 370 genotyped donors, around 81% belonged to the genetic ancestry cluster associated with self-reported Caucasian donors. The study aimed to test whether signatures of past pathogen exposure could be identified by cataloging public T cell receptors. The T cell repertoires of 550 to 850 subjects were profiled by immunosequencing and related to cytomegalovirus serostatus. Besides the first cohort of under 700 subjects, a separate validation cohort made up of over 95 different subjects was used. The study combined high-throughput TCR immunosequencing, statistical association of individual TCRs with disease status, and machine learning to predict cytomegalovirus infection status. In a later analysis, previously published TCR beta repertoires from about 640 donors were re-analyzed and high-resolution HLA genotyping was added so that TCR occurrence patterns could be studied. Rather than drawing on any new phenotypic data, the later analysis identified candidate immune exposures from TCR beta sequences and the way those sequences occurred across donors. In an earlier analysis of 587 of the donors, high-throughput TCR beta sequencing was used to judge whether each TCR beta V gene segment behaved as functional or pseudogenic. Donor age, sex, ethnicity and CMV serostatus were compiled alongside the repertoire data. A later genetic analysis used genome-wide SNP genotypes for about 60% of the 666 donors, treating that subset as a discovery cohort. All discovery cohort repertoires had been generated on a single sequencing platform. Both class I and class II loci were covered by HLA typing, at four-digit resolution. Typing coverage differed by locus: A, B, C, DRB1 and DQB1 were typed in roughly 620-630 donors, DQA1 in approximately 520, DPA1 in approximately 610, and DPB1 in roughly 450. Roughly 5 DR-DQ haplotypes were handled as single units for association and clustering, since linkage in the cohort was strong. Across approximately 420 genotyped donors of the cohort, an average of roughly 250,000 unique TCR beta nucleotide sequences per donor were sequenced, and 15% to 20% of those sequences were non-productive. Broader findings and caveats from the paper: In a later analysis, about 16,000 TCR beta sequences were associated with specific HLA alleles at a false discovery rate of 0.05. V-gene and J-gene trimming of TCR beta chains was associated with a missense DCLRE1C variant in a later genetic analysis, and the association was replicated in an independent cohort. An earlier analysis of approximately 540 of the donors showed that most TCR beta V segments appeared in productive rearrangements either about 90% or about 30% of the time, which broadly matched IMGT annotations. According to the authors, the approach could potentially be generalized to other disease states and immunological phenotypes. In a later analysis, TCR association rates were found to vary across HLA loci, with the most associated TCRs seen for DRB1 alleles and the fewest for HLA-C alleles. A further reported finding was that TCR beta sequences accurately predicted the HLA-A and HLA-B alleles for most subjects in the first cohort. The classifier was reported to diagnose cytomegalovirus status with high specificity and sensitivity in both the original cohort and the validation cohort. Because HLA typing was missing for some donors at each locus, association tests included only the typed subset. In a later analysis, most CMV-associated TCR beta chains were found to appear HLA-restricted, with HLA associations seemingly driven largely by CMV exposure. When HLA alleles, especially DR and DQ, strongly co-occurred, TCR associations were difficult to assign to individual alleles. This cohort had only TCR beta chains sequenced, and the lack of alpha or paired-chain data limited which features could be detected. Compared with equally common non-associated chains, HLA-associated TCR beta chains in a later analysis were more clonally expanded and had lower generation probabilities. Approximately 16 rarely observed V segments, including chromosome 9 orphons, were excluded from the earlier analysis of about 610 of the donors because counts were too low. CMV serostatus was the only immune exposure information available for the cohort. In a later genetic analysis, fewer N-insertions in productive TCRs were reported among donors in an Asian-associated ancestry cluster than the 666-donor mean. Three of the identified cytomegalovirus-associated TCR beta chains were confirmed in vitro to be specific for cytomegalovirus antigens. Across donors, most TCR sequences were observed very rarely, whereas some public TCRs were present in many individuals. The study gave a list of more than 150 TCR beta chains associated with cytomegalovirus. A later analysis reported that several top co-occurrence clusters appeared linked to parvovirus B19, influenza, CMV and Epstein-Barr virus. The presence/absence analyses assumed that sequencing depth was roughly uniform across donors, and that assumption may not be true. Correlated functional status among segregating V segments might reflect linkage disequilibrium, but an unknown experimental factor could not be ruled out. Some IMGT-functional V segments, including TRBV6-2 and TRBV6-3, could not be told apart with the 87-base-pair reads, so those segments were excluded. The sequencing pipeline was judged likely to have produced a cluster of highly shared sequence variants as a technical artifact.

The library was generated by the immunoSEQ multiplex PCR assay. For the multiplex PCR, a mixture combining 60 forward primers for TCR Vbeta segments and 13 reverse primers for TCR Jbeta segments was used. A multiplex PCR assay on genomic DNA amplified the CDR3 region of rearranged TCR beta genes. The amplified TCR beta libraries were sequenced on the Illumina HiSeq System as 87-base-pair reads. In the paper's pipeline: Across the 666 repertoires, a later analysis counted some 80 million unique TCR beta chains, approximately 10 million of which were shared by at least two donors. A nearest-neighbor algorithm error-corrected the raw reads and collapsed the reads into unique sequences, merging closely related sequences to remove PCR and sequencing errors. V, D and J gene segments were assigned by aligning CDR3 sequences to IMGT reference sequences. Each retained sequence needed at least a six-nucleotide match to both a V gene segment and a J gene segment. A rearrangement was called productive if the CDR3 had no stop codons and remained in frame with V and J, and every other rearrangement was called non-productive. Following IMGT convention, CDR3 was defined as the stretch from the second conserved V-encoded cysteine up to the conserved J-encoded phenylalanine. In an earlier analysis of around 640 of the donors, sequences lacking an unambiguous match to a single V gene segment were excluded. In an earlier analysis of several hundred of the donors, a V segment was called functional when productive rearrangements were above 56.7%, and segregating when the standard deviation between donors exceeded 5%. A statistical classification framework was built for diagnosing cytomegalovirus status from the catalog of TCR beta chain sequences. In a later analysis, V and J genes were assigned by comparing TCR nucleotide sequences against IMGT/GENE-DB human TR gene sequences. In a later analysis, CDR3 sequences and most-parsimonious VDJ recombination scenarios were assigned using the TCRdist pipeline. In a later analysis, every TCR beta chain was defined by the combination of its CDR3 amino acid sequence and its V-gene family, and reads without a unique V-gene family were dropped. As a way to deal with suspected cross-contamination and a sequencing artifact, a later analysis dropped 500 to 700 nucleotide sequences that were highly shared and had low generation probability. For each public chain, a later analysis derived a clonal expansion index from normalized ranks of inferred template counts within each repertoire. In a later analysis, generation probabilities were computed with a VDJ recombination model fitted to out-of-frame rearrangements, and the resulting probabilities were checked against IGoR. Hypergeometric tests were used in a later analysis to score TCR-TCR, TCR-HLA and TCR-CMV co-occurrence, with a repertoire-size bias correction applied to the TCR pairs. In a later analysis, false discovery rates were estimated by permuting HLA or CMV assignments 20 times. In a later analysis, co-occurring TCRs were grouped with DBSCAN, and TCRdist sequence similarity was added when clustering was performed within HLA-allele-positive subsets. Co-occurrence clustering excluded repertoires with fewer than 30,000 or more than 120,000 public chains, plus five with anomalous nucleotide sharing. TCRdb obtained this table from immuneACCESS and retained in-frame rearrangements with V and J assigned. These tables miss some clones; where compared with another copy, unresolved V genes account for less than half of the shortfall, and the remainder is unexplained. V and J calls and clone size are copied from that table; D and trimming were computed from the DNA. The sample includes under 200,000 clones, with roughly 80% observed a single time. Together, the top ten hold about 1% of the sample.

The chain employs TRBV18 and TRBJ1-1, and TRBD1 matches 9 of the central bases. The receptor was isolated from a man aged 25-40 years in good health and CMV-seronegative. The sequencing input was PBMCs. The CDR3 reads as follows: CASSPIPGTGFMNTEAFF. The nucleotide sequence is TGTGCCAGCTCACCTATACCCGGGACAGGGTTTATGAACACTGAAGCTTTCTTT.